Shown below are 13 T cell receptor beta chains from a single sample sequenced in a study of cytotoxic CD8 clonotypes in ibrutinib-treated CLL. The table came from immunoSEQ multiplex PCR; TCRdb's copy has only in-frame clones and leaves some out. The sample contains fewer than 400,000 clones, around 66% of which appear only once. Sequenced here: PBMCs, sampled after 36 months of ibrutinib treatment. The receptors were sampled from a human donor with chronic lymphocytic leukemia.

This chain uses TRBV7-2 with TRBJ1-5, with D tentatively TRBD1 (5 bases). V lost 5 bases and J 2 bases, leaving 13 bases between the germline ends. Germline V gives CDR1 SGHTA, CDR2 FQGNSA. This CDR3 has 15 amino acids. The CDR3 spells CASSPAVGGNQPQHF. As DNA, the CDR3 is TGTGCCAGCAGCCCCGCAGTGGGGGGCAATCAGCCCCAGCATTTT.

To note about this clone: This sample includes further DNA sequences coding for the same CDR3. This chain joins TRBV19 and TRBJ2-7; D may be TRBD1 (7 bases). V was pared by 3 bases and J by 2 bases, with 17 bases between. CDR1 and CDR2 (germline): LNHDA, SQIVND (reference sequence). The CDR3 covers 16 residues. In nucleotides, the CDR3 is TGTGCCAGTAGTATTCGGGGAGCAGGGGGGCCCTACGAGCAGTACTTC. Protein product: CASSIRGAGGPYEQYF. The full variable domain, with the rest looked up from reference TRBV19 and TRBJ2-7, is DGGITQSPKYLFRKEGQNVTLSCEQNLNHDAMYWYRQDPGQGLRLIYYSQIVNDFQKGDIAEGYSVSREKKESFPLTVTSAQKNPTAFYLCASSIRGAGGPYEQYFGPGTRLTVT.

The chain carries TRBV12-5 and TRBJ2-5, with D perhaps matching TRBD2 (5 bases). The CDR3 sequence is 13 residues long. Germline assignment: CDR1 LGHNT and CDR2 FRNRAP. The ends were cut back, 0 bases at V and 5 bases at J, with 7 bases in the middle. For the CDR3, the DNA is TGTGCTAGTGGTTTGGTACCGGGGGAGACCCAGTACTTC. This sequence encodes CASGLVPGETQYF.

V and J are TRBV11-2 and TRBJ2-3, with D possibly TRBD2 on 5 matching bases. Germline V gene data show CDR1 as SGHAT and CDR2 as FQNNGV. CDR3 length equals 13 residues. V lost 5 bases to trimming and J lost 3 bases, with 9 bases between them. The CDR3 DNA sequence: TGTGCCAGCAGCGGACGGGGAACAGATACGCAGTATTTT. This translates into CASSGRGTDTQYF.

This rearrangement joins TRBV6-5 to TRBJ1-5; D is undetermined. The CDR3 sequence is 12 residues long. The V gene lost 9 bases and the J gene lost 7 bases, with 13 bases spanning the gap. From germline, CDR1 is MNHEY and CDR2 SVGAGI. The CDR3, as DNA: TGTGCCAGTTCCGGGCCGAGGCAGCCCCAGCATTTT. Its translation: CASSGPRQPQHF.

V usage is TRBV4-3 and J usage is TRBJ2-1; D may correspond to TRBD1 or TRBD2 (5 bases each). V lost 5 bases and J lost 6, with 20 bases in between. The length of the CDR3 is 16 residues. CDR1 is LGHNA, CDR2 YSLEER, per germline. CDR3 DNA: TGCGCCAGCAGCTCCAGTCGGGCTATTGGGACCAATGAGCAGTTCTTC. Its translation is CASSSSRAIGTNEQFF.

The chain recombines TRBV25-1 with TRBJ2-5; maybe TRBD1 (5 bases). Germline CDR1 MGHDK, CDR2 SYGVNS. The CDR3 runs to 14 residues. Trimming cost V 5 bases and J 0 bases, with 10 bases left between them. The CDR3 region is CASSKQVDQETQYF. The CDR3 region has the DNA TGTGCCAGCAGTAAACAGGTCGACCAAGAGACCCAGTACTTC.

This clone was seen only a few times. The chain links TRBV5-6 to TRBJ1-5; 7 bases line up with TRBD1. The V gene's germline CDR1 is SGHDT and CDR2 YYEEEE. Germline trimming cut 4 bases from V and 7 bases from J; bases unmatched to any gene: 8. The length of the CDR3 is 14 residues. The CDR3 DNA sequence: TGTGCCAGCAGCCCGACAGGGTCCCGGCAGCCCCAGCATTTT. This sequence encodes CASSPTGSRQPQHF.

The chain employs TRBV11-2 and TRBJ2-3, with D tentatively TRBD2 (6 bases). Trimming left V 3 bases short and J 3 bases short, with 10 bases between. The CDR3 runs 14 residues. Germline V gives CDR1 SGHAT, CDR2 FQNNGV. The DNA of the CDR3 is TGTGCCAGCAGCTTGGGAGGCGGAACAGATACGCAGTATTTT. This translates into CASSLGGGTDTQYF.

The chain is built from TRBV27 and TRBJ2-7; 12 bases are a match to TRBD2. V lost 5 bases, J lost 4 bases, and 3 bases stayed unmatched. This CDR3 has 14 amino acids. CDR1 and CDR2 from the germline V gene are MNHEY and SMNVEV (reference sequence). The CDR3 bases are TGTGCCAGCAGTATCGGACTAGCGGGGTACGAGCAGTACTTC. Translation: CASSIGLAGYEQYF.

V and J are TRBV4-1 and TRBJ2-1; weak D call: TRBD1 (6 bases). The germline V gene has CDR1 MGHRA and CDR2 YSYEKL. The V end lost 1 base, the J end lost 0 bases, and 13 bases lay between the germline ends. The CDR3 consists of 17 residues. The CDR3 coding sequence is TGCGCCAGCAGCCAAGCTGAGACAGGAGGCTCCTACAATGAGCAGTTCTTC. Encoded protein: CASSQAETGGSYNEQFF.

In this sample, this clone turned up a few times. The chain combines TRBV7-9 with TRBJ2-5; TRBD1 or TRBD2 may be the D gene (5 bases each). Germline V gene data show CDR1 as SEHNR and CDR2 as FQNEAQ (reference sequence). The V and J ends lost 0 bases and 4 bases respectively, with 12 bases between them. The CDR3 is made up of 15 amino acids. The CDR3 is CASSLALGESETQYF. CDR3 in DNA: TGTGCCAGCAGCTTAGCGCTGGGGGAATCAGAGACCCAGTACTTC. The full variable domain, completed using reference TRBV7-9 and TRBJ2-5, is DTGVSQNPRHKITKRGQNVTFRCDPISEHNRLYWYRQTLGQGPEFLTYFQNEAQLEKSRLLSDRFSAERPKGSFSTLEIQRTEQGDSAMYLCASSLALGESETQYFGPGTRLLVL.

This clone was counted a single time. The rearrangement joins TRBV19 to TRBJ2-7; D gene ambiguous. V lost 2 bases and J lost 4, with 12 bases in between. This CDR3 is 14 amino acids long. Germline V lookup: CDR1 LNHDA, CDR2 SQIVND (reference sequence). CDR3 region: CASSINFKSYEQYF. In nucleotides, the CDR3 is TGTGCCAGTAGTATAAACTTTAAATCTTACGAGCAGTACTTC. Full variable domain (missing parts from reference TRBV19 and TRBJ2-7): DGGITQSPKYLFRKEGQNVTLSCEQNLNHDAMYWYRQDPGQGLRLIYYSQIVNDFQKGDIAEGYSVSREKKESFPLTVTSAQKNPTAFYLCASSINFKSYEQYFGPGTRLTVT.